Below are 7 T cell receptor beta chains sequenced from a single sample in a study of blood T cell repertoires in COVID-19. Only in-frame clones appear in the TCRdb table, and some are missing; sequencing was by immunoSEQ multiplex PCR. The table records roughly 140,000 clones, approximately 84% of them present only once. The sequenced material came from peripheral blood. The receptors shown here come from a human donor in a cohort sampled during active COVID-19.

The V gene is TRBV7-9, the J gene TRBJ2-7, with a possible D match to TRBD1 (6 bases). Germline CDR1 SEHNR, CDR2 FQNEAQ (reference sequence). With 5 bases removed from V and 0 bases from J, the gap between germline ends came to 14 bases. The CDR3 totals 15 residues. CDR3 nucleotides: TGTGCCAGCAGCCCCACTACAGGGATCTCCTACGAGCAGTACTTC. This translates into CASSPTTGISYEQYF.

The genes are TRBV5-4 and TRBJ1-3; 7 nucleotides agree with TRBD1. The CDR3 sequence is 14 residues long. The germline V gene has CDR1 SGHNT and CDR2 YYREEE (reference sequence). V shed 4 bases and J 4 bases; nucleotides not matched to a gene: 5. The CDR3 reads CASSMTGYGNTIYF. DNA of the CDR3: TGTGCCAGCAGCATGACAGGGTACGGAAACACCATATATTTT.

The rearrangement joins TRBV5-1 to TRBJ2-7; TRBD1 agrees at 7 bases. Germline CDR1 SGHRS, CDR2 YFSETQ. After removal of 5 bases from V and 6 bases from J, the junction contained 14 bases not matched to a gene. The CDR3 has 15 amino acids. The CDR3 nucleotides are TGCGCCAGCAGGAGACAGACAGGGTTTTTTGGCGAGCAGTACTTC. This translates into CASRRQTGFFGEQYF.

This sequence joins TRBV12-5 and TRBJ2-3, with 8 bases aligning to TRBD2. Germline CDR1 is LGHNT and CDR2 is FRNRAP. CDR3 length: 16 residues. J was trimmed by 6 bases and V by 5 bases; bases with no gene match: 13. CDR3 coding DNA: TGTGCTAGTGGTACCACTAGCGGTGGGGGGGTTGATACGCAGTATTTT. Encoded protein: CASGTTSGGGVDTQYF.

This clone came up once. J is TRBJ2-5 and V is TRBV19; 11 nucleotides align to TRBD2. Germline CDR1 and CDR2: LNHDA and SQIVND (reference sequence). V gave up 2 bases and J gave up 2 bases; unmatched junction bases: 4. The CDR3 sequence is 16 residues long. For the CDR3, the DNA is TGTGCCAGTAGTATACAGCTAGCGGGGGGTCAAGAGACCCAGTACTTC. Translated: CASSIQLAGGQETQYF.

The gene calls are TRBV19 and TRBJ1-5; weak D call: TRBD1 (5 bases). The CDR3 extends over 15 amino acids. V lost 7 bases and J lost 3, with 16 bases in between. CDR1 and CDR2 (germline): LNHDA, SQIVND (reference sequence). The CDR3 region has the DNA TGTGCCAGTACACCCGGACAAAGATCCAATCAGCCCCAGCATTTT. Its protein product is CASTPGQRSNQPQHF.

V gene TRBV3-1 (or the pseudogene TRBV3-2) combines with J gene TRBJ2-1; 11 positions agree with TRBD2. Germline-derived CDR1 and CDR2 are LGHDT and YNNKEL (reference sequence). J gave up 2 bases and V 2 bases, and 2 bases lay outside the gene matches. The CDR3 is 16 residues long. CDR3: CASSQISGGAYNEQFF. CDR3 sequence (DNA): TGTGCCAGCAGCCAAATTAGCGGGGGGGCCTACAATGAGCAGTTCTTC.